The following is a T cell receptor (beta chain) sequence with its context. What it binds is not known. A much larger clone differs by one base, so this may be a read error. Amplified regions were TCR beta CDR3 sequences from RNA transcripts. An initial round of RT-PCR targeting the TCR CDR3 relied on the HTBI primer set. TCRdb itself ran the multiplex PCR reads through MiXCR, one entry per CDR3 protein. The sample lists approximately 100,000 distinct CDR3 sequences, around 42% occurring once. The entry originates in a study of T cells in Graves' hyperthyroidism and ophthalmopathy. Broader study findings: Separating ophthalmopathy from stable hyperthyroidism was achieved by a 13 V-J model.

This CDR3 is built from 15 residues. The V gene's germline CDR1 is SGHRS and CDR2 YFSETQ. Absence of ophthalmopathy progression within 18 months defined stable Graves' hyperthyroidism. The chain carries TRBV5-1 and TRBJ2-7; 7 nucleotides line up with TRBD2. The source is a woman aged 25 to 39 with Graves' hyperthyroidism. Sequenced sample: peripheral blood or thyroid tissue (not recorded which). The CDR3 spells CASSFGGRGGHEQYF. The CDR3 region has the DNA TGTGCCAGCAGCTTTGGCGGGAGAGGCGGCCACGAGCAGTACTTC.